The 10 T cell receptor beta chains below all came from one sample that was sequenced in a study of human T cells and chemical hapten exposure. Documented time point: patch test 3, about 24 weeks after DPC sensitization. Stated treatment: therapeutic diphenylcyclopropenone sensitization with weekly scalp DPC. Using its own MiXCR run on the RACE reads, TCRdb lists one record per CDR3 protein. Among roughly 200,000 distinct CDR3 sequences listed, around 25% were seen once. The sequenced sample was whole blood, obtained in connection with sensitization to the hapten diphenylcyclopropenone (DPC). The receptors shown here come from a woman aged 40 to 50 with alopecia areata. Some clones in this sample may be carry-over from other donors' samples.

The table lists this clonotype with a few counts. This chain links TRBV4-3 with TRBJ1-3; D ambiguous. The CDR3 totals 15 residues. V was trimmed by 0 bases and J by 2 bases, leaving 8 bases between them. Germline loops: CDR1 LGHNA, CDR2 YSLEER. The CDR3 reads CASSQDQAAGNTIYF. The DNA for the CDR3 is TGCGCCAGCAGCCAAGATCAGGCAGCTGGAAACACCATATATTTT.

The chain joins TRBV6-1 to TRBJ2-2; D is ambiguous. This CDR3 has 17 residues. Germline CDR1 is MNHNS and CDR2 is SASEGT. Trimming took 1 base from V and 3 from J, leaving 15 bases between them. The CDR3 nucleotides are TGTGCCAGCAGTGAAGGACGCAAGACTCTGGACACCGGGGAGCTGTTTTTT. Translating it yields CASSEGRKTLDTGELFF.

The rearrangement links TRBV7-2 to TRBJ2-7, with TRBD2 matching 13 bases. CDR1 SGHTA and CDR2 FQGNSA come from the germline V gene. The V and J ends lost 6 bases and 0 bases, in that order; junction bases with no gene match: 5. This CDR3 comprises 16 residues. Here the CDR3 reads CASRSGLAGASYEQYF. CDR3 DNA sequence: TGTGCCAGCAGGTCCGGACTAGCGGGAGCCTCCTACGAGCAGTACTTC.

This clonotype came up many times. This rearrangement joins TRBV4-2 to TRBJ2-1, with 11 bases identical to TRBD1. CDR3 length equals 14 residues. V was pared by 6 bases and J by 8 bases, with 6 bases of the junction left unmatched. Germline CDR1 and CDR2: LGHNA and YNFKEQ. CDR3 DNA sequence: TGTGCCAGCAGGTCGGACAGGGGGCCCGATGAGCAGTTCTTC. This translates into CASRSDRGPDEQFF.

The V call is TRBV4-1, the J call TRBJ2-7; 7 nucleotides line up with TRBD2. The CDR3 totals 15 residues. Germline V gene lookup returns CDR1 MGHRA and CDR2 YSYEKL. V lost 8 bases to trimming and J lost 5 bases; unmatched junction nucleotides: 15. The CDR3 is CASGPRAGAPNEQYF. The CDR3 nucleotides are TGCGCCAGCGGCCCACGGGCGGGAGCCCCCAACGAGCAGTACTTC.

This clonotype was recorded a few times. The chain couples TRBV28 to TRBJ2-1; 8 nucleotides line up with TRBD2. The V segment lost 5 bases and the J segment 3 bases; nucleotides outside the gene matches: 12. The CDR3 is made up of 17 amino acids. Germline values: CDR1 MDHEN, CDR2 SYDVKM. The CDR3 spells CASSILAGPRDYNEQFF. CDR3 nucleotides: TGTGCCAGCAGTATTCTAGCGGGCCCCCGGGACTACAATGAGCAGTTCTTC.

This chain links TRBV2 with TRBJ2-1, with D perhaps TRBD2 (6 bases). Germline-derived CDR1 and CDR2 are SNHLY and FYNNEI. There are 15 residues in the CDR3. Trimming left V 2 bases short and J 1 base short, with 9 bases between. This chain's CDR3 is CASSELANSYNEQFF. CDR3 coding DNA: TGTGCCAGCAGTGAACTAGCGAATTCCTACAATGAGCAGTTCTTC.

In this sample, this clonotype turned up a few times. The genes are TRBV7-6 and TRBJ2-7; 8 nucleotides line up with TRBD2. CDR1 and CDR2 from the germline V gene are SGHVS and FNYEAQ. CDR3 length: 16 amino acids. V was clipped by 5 bases and J by 2 bases; unmatched bases: 11. CDR3 protein: CASSTLTSGRTYEQYF. CDR3 DNA sequence: TGTGCCAGCAGCACCCTAACTAGCGGACGAACCTACGAGCAGTACTTC.

The chain uses TRBV6-6 and TRBJ2-5; D unclear. This CDR3 spans 12 amino acids. Trimming left V 7 bases short and J 4 bases short, with 10 bases between. Germline loops: CDR1 MNHNY, CDR2 SVGAGI (reference sequence). The CDR3 DNA follows: TGTGCCAGCAATGTCGCAGGAGAGACCCAGTACTTC. Amino acid sequence: CASNVAGETQYF.

This clonotype was found a few times. This chain uses TRBV6-2 or TRBV6-3 with TRBJ2-7; D not certain. The length of the CDR3 is 13 residues. V was clipped by 8 bases and J by 0 bases, with 11 bases between them. Germline V CDR1 and CDR2: MNHEY, SVGEGT. The chain's CDR3 is CASCRESSYEQYF. The CDR3 nucleotides read TGTGCCAGCTGCAGAGAGAGCTCCTACGAGCAGTACTTC.